This TCR beta chain appears in the sequencing data of a study of blood T cell repertoires in COVID-19. For the study at large: COVID-19 samples from acute and convalescent phases originated in the United States, Italy and Spain. PBMCs, B-cell-depleted T cells, or T cells provided the cDNA or gDNA that made up the material.

Authors' data handling: Amplification of reference gene primers was used by the study to estimate nucleated cell counts. Produced via immunoSEQ multiplex PCR; TCRdb's table is partial and in-frame only. V and J calls and clone size are given by that table; D and trimming were obtained from the DNA. In the table there are roughly 93,000 clones, over 70% of which are singletons. The sequencing sample was made of peripheral blood. The clonotype was recovered from an elderly woman with acute or convalescent COVID-19.

The CDR3 coding sequence is TGTGCCAGCAGTGCTACAGGGGTTAATGAAGCTTTCTTT. Amino acids: CASSATGVNEAFF. The chain combines TRBV27 with TRBJ1-1; 7 bases map to TRBD1. Germline assignment: CDR1 MNHEY and CDR2 SMNVEV (reference sequence). V was pared by 5 bases and J by 7 bases, with 7 bases of the junction left unmatched. There are 13 residues in the CDR3.